This entry describes one T cell receptor (beta chain). What it binds is not known. The PCR contained 60 Vbeta and 13 Jbeta primers. Some clones are missing from TCRdb's copy, which holds only in-frame ones; the method was immunoSEQ multiplex PCR. Of fewer than 200,000 clones listed, approximately 85% are singletons. Germline trimming cut 3 bases from V and 4 bases from J; bases unmatched to any gene: 4. The germline gives CDR1 SGDLS, CDR2 YYNGEE. The CDR3 contains 14 residues. The data are from a study of cytomegalovirus exposure and HLA in healthy donors. Findings of the study overall: In an earlier analysis, productive rearrangement rates for most beta V segments clustered near 87% or 30%. Because they were indistinguishable, some V segments, including TRBV6-2 and TRBV6-3, were excluded.

The material sequenced was PBMCs. The V call is TRBV9, the J call TRBJ1-5, with TRBD1 matching over 7 bases. The TCR comes from a girl aged 2 to 9 in good health and CMV-seropositive. The CDR3 DNA reads as TGTGCCAGCAGCGCGACAGGGTCGAATCAGCCCCAGCATTTT. As protein: CASSATGSNQPQHF.